Sequencing of this T cell receptor beta chain was carried out in a study of blood T cell repertoires in COVID-19. Across the whole study: Acute and convalescent COVID-19 samples came from the United States, Italy and Spain.

This CDR3 comprises 16 residues. J gave up 4 bases and V 3 bases, and 3 bases lay outside the gene matches. CDR1 and CDR2 from the germline V gene are MGHDK and SYGVNS. Participants' own reports of clinical history determined their cohort assignment. Sequencing used immunoSEQ multiplex PCR; TCRdb keeps in-frame clones, though not all of them. The sample includes roughly 330,000 clones, approximately 87% seen only once; the top ten take roughly 5.3%. This TCR was sampled from a woman aged 25 to 45 who had recovered from COVID-19. The rearrangement joins TRBV25-1 to TRBJ2-2, with 12 bases fitting TRBD1. The sequenced sample was PBMCs or T cells enriched from blood (not recorded which). CDR3 bases: TGTGCCAGCAGTGACTGGGACAGGGGGCCCACCGGGGAGCTGTTTTTT. Translating it yields CASSDWDRGPTGELFF. Looking up the rest from reference TRBV25-1 and TRBJ2-2 gives the full variable domain: EADIYQTPRYLVIGTGKKITLECSQTMGHDKMYWYQQDPGMELHLIHYSYGVNSTEKGDLSSESTVSRIRTEHFPLTLESARPSHTSQYLCASSDWDRGPTGELFFGEGSRLTVL.